Detailed here is one T cell receptor beta chain. This clonotype was seen only a few times. Its antigen remains unidentified. Per-base quality was not reported, and no clone a single base away is much larger than it. These data originate in a study of identical twins' blood T cells (dated by TCRdb to 2013 to 2014). Describing the broader study: The 12 libraries, six for the alpha chain and six for the beta chain, together yielded some 48 million Illumina reads. Using next-generation sequencing, the study compared the TCR alpha and beta chain repertoires of three pairs of monozygous twins to assess how genetics influences repertoire formation.

CDR1 is given as LNHDA and CDR2 as SQIVND, both from the germline V gene (reference sequence). V and J lose 8 bases and 4 bases, and a span of 20 bases separates them. Including the terminal cysteine and phenylalanine, the CDR3 comprises 15 residues. This entry keeps only the CDR3 DNA: 45 bases, framed from base 1. The donors were six healthy women who made up three monozygous twin pairs. All three twin pairs had been reared together, and it was thought likely that the same infectious agents and vaccines had been met by these twin pairs. RNA was isolated from peripheral blood mononuclear cells and used to prepare TCR cDNA libraries. Library method: 5' RACE. Sequencing instrument: Illumina Genome Analyzer IIx. The RNA-based TCR cDNA libraries were made using a previously described protocol that was modified in several ways. To prevent cross-contamination, sample-specific barcodes were added to both ends of each TCR cDNA library during cDNA synthesis and amplification. The authors' pipeline ran thus. Each library contained about 2.2 to 3.6 million CDR3-containing reads, and somewhere between about 95,000 and nearly 550,000 clonotypes were identified for each individual. Reads with improper barcode index combinations were discarded, and clonesets were then built for each library with the MiTCR software. While assembling CDR3 clonotypes, MiTCR corrected PCR and sequencing errors and either filtered or rescued low-quality reads. Artificial out-of-frame clonotypes were mapped to in-frame sequences, with one indel allowed in the CDR3, and then removed. V and J gene usage similarity between donors was measured as Jensen-Shannon divergence divided by mean entropy. TCRdb passed the public sequencing reads through fastp at Q25 and MiXCR, retaining productive beta sequences. Rows are combined by CDR3 protein, so each entry shows the most common genes and DNA. V and J calls and clone size were set by TCRdb, not the authors. For this sample the table gives 350,000 to 400,000 distinct CDR3 sequences, of which about 28% were detected only once. The top ten hold roughly 6.1% of the sample.

Findings and caveats that apply to the study as a whole: Independent studies were stated to be required to validate the proposed role of the TCRalpha J segment in MHC recognition during thymic selection. Because the twins were reared together, environmental influences could not be ruled out as the explanation for twin similarity. V gene usage was reported to be markedly more similar within twin pairs than between unrelated donors, even among non-selected out-of-frame TCRbeta clonotypes. Among the most abundant TCRbeta clonotypes, more CDR3 sequences were shared by each donor with her twin than with unrelated donors. How many CDR3 clonotypes two donors shared depended mainly on the product of their cloneset sizes, and the twins did not clearly stray from this trend.

The specimen sequenced was PBMCs. This TCR derives from a woman aged 18-49 years in good health. This chain is built from TRBV19 and TRBJ1-1; the D gene cannot be named for sure. The sequence in DNA is TGTGCCAGTCGGTCCGGACCTTTCTTGGGCACTGAAGCTTTCTTT. Translation gives CASRSGPFLGTEAFF.